This T cell receptor beta chain was obtained from a study of blood T cell repertoires in COVID-19. Study-wide context: Samples representing acute and convalescent COVID-19 were sourced from the United States, Italy and Spain. PBMCs, B-cell-depleted T cells, or T cells provided the cDNA or gDNA that made up the material.

This clone was counted a single time. Authors' methods: Estimation of nucleated cell counts was performed using reference gene primer amplification. The repertoire was sequenced with immunoSEQ multiplex PCR; TCRdb's copy has only in-frame clones and lacks some. The V and J calls and clone size come from that table; D and trimming were worked out from the DNA. The repertoire holds around 260,000 clones, about 89% seen once, with 1.5% in the top ten. The ends were cut back, 0 bases at V and 5 bases at J, with 12 bases in the middle. The CDR3 is made up of 15 amino acids. Germline CDR1 SNHLY, CDR2 FYNNEI.

The chain joins TRBV2 to TRBJ2-3, with D unresolved. The receptor comes from a woman in her thirties or forties who had recovered from COVID-19. Sequencing was carried out using peripheral blood. The CDR3 here is CASSEAGPPGDTQYF. As DNA, the CDR3 is TGTGCCAGCAGTGAAGCGGGTCCTCCGGGAGATACGCAGTATTTT.